A single sample gave rise to the 25 T cell receptor beta chains below, sequenced in a study of CD8+ T cells in alopecia areata. Reverse transcribed after extraction, RNA yielded cDNA as the sequencing template. Clones were sequenced by immunoSEQ multiplex PCR, and TCRdb holds only the in-frame ones, with some missing. The profile shows about 90,000 clones, about 44% of them singletons. Treatment given: oral pan-JAK inhibitor, 5-10 mg twice daily. Sequenced here: CD8+ T cells sorted from blood, sampled at week 24, from a patient treated with tofacitinib. These receptors all come from a human donor with alopecia areata.

A single count supports this clone. Written as DNA, the CDR3 is TGTGCCAGCAGCTTGGGTCCCTCGCGGAATCAGCCCCAGCATTTT. Translated, it gives CASSLGPSRNQPQHF. This sequence joins TRBV7-2 and TRBJ1-5; D remains ambiguous. CDR1 and CDR2 from the germline V gene are SGHTA and FQGNSA. V lost 3 bases, J lost 4 bases, and 13 bases lay in between. The CDR3 is 15 residues long.

The chain employs TRBV5-1 and TRBJ2-2; D possibly corresponds to TRBD2 (5 bases). With 4 bases removed from V and 1 base from J, the gap between germline ends came to 14 bases. Germline loops: CDR1 SGHRS, CDR2 YFSETQ. The CDR3 is made up of 16 amino acids. CDR3 coding DNA: TGCGCCAGCAGCCCCGGCCGAGGAGGGAACACCGGGGAGCTGTTTTTT. It is translated as CASSPGRGGNTGELFF.

The chain uses TRBV11-2 and TRBJ1-2, with D maybe TRBD1 (6 bases). Germline V CDR1 and CDR2: SGHAT, FQNNGV. The CDR3 spans 14 residues. Between the trimmed V and J ends, which lost 7 bases and 0 bases, there was a span of 12 bases. In nucleotides, the CDR3 is TGTGCCAGCAACCGGGACACAGCTAACTATGGCTACACCTTC. Its translation: CASNRDTANYGYTF.

This clone was detected only a few times. The J gene is TRBJ2-5, the V gene TRBV29-1; TRBD1 aligns across 8 bases. CDR1 is SQVTM, CDR2 ANQGSEA, per germline. Unmatched junction bases numbered 8, after V lost 0 bases and J lost 5 bases. The CDR3 has 15 amino acids. CDR3 nucleotides: TGCAGCGTTGAAGAGGGAGGACAGGGCAGGGAGACCCAGTACTTC. It encodes CSVEEGGQGRETQYF.

This clone came up a few times. This chain links TRBV29-1 with TRBJ1-1, with D possibly matching TRBD1 (5 bases). Trimming pared 4 bases from V and 10 bases from J, leaving 13 bases between. There are 11 residues in the CDR3. Per the germline V gene, CDR1 is SQVTM and CDR2 is ANQGSEA. CDR3 region: CSVVGPDGAFF. As DNA, the CDR3 is TGCAGCGTTGTGGGGCCCGACGGAGCTTTCTTT.

The chain is built from TRBV9 and TRBJ2-2; 15 bases match TRBD2. The CDR3 is 18 residues long. J was trimmed by 0 bases and V by 3 bases; bases with no gene match: 3. Germline CDR1 is SGDLS and CDR2 is YYNGEE. CDR3 sequence reads: CASSDGLAGGPNTGELFF. The CDR3 bases are TGTGCCAGCAGCGATGGACTAGCGGGAGGGCCGAACACCGGGGAGCTGTTTTTT.

Only a few counts were recorded for this clone. The chain couples TRBV14 to TRBJ2-2; D may be TRBD1 (6 bases). Germline CDR1 is SGHDN and CDR2 is FVKESK. Trimming took 4 bases from V and 2 from J, leaving 11 bases between them. The CDR3 is 15 residues long. CDR3 sequence: CASSRQGYNTGELFF. The CDR3, as DNA: TGTGCCAGCAGCCGCCAGGGGTACAACACCGGGGAGCTGTTTTTT.

As concerns this clone: This same CDR3 is encoded by further DNA sequences in the sample. This sequence joins TRBV19 and TRBJ1-1; D is ambiguous. The CDR3 length is 13 residues. Germline loops: CDR1 LNHDA, CDR2 SQIVND (reference sequence). Trimming cost V 1 base and J 0 bases, with 3 bases left between them. The CDR3 loop is CASSIGVNTEAFF. CDR3 nucleotide sequence: TGTGCCAGTAGTATAGGGGTGAACACTGAAGCTTTCTTT.

A word on this clone: This sequence is one base from a far larger clone and is likely a read error. J is TRBJ2-7 and V is TRBV30, with D maybe TRBD2 (6 bases). With 1 base removed from V and 7 bases from J, the gap between germline ends came to 23 bases. The V gene's germline CDR1 is GTSNPN and CDR2 SVGIG (reference sequence). The CDR3 is 16 amino acids. DNA of the CDR3: TGTGCCTGGAGTGGGCCGGGACTTGTGGGTTACAATGAGCAGTACTTC. Protein: CAWSGPGLVGYNEQYF.

This clone turned up a few times. The chain couples TRBV30 to TRBJ2-7, with TRBD1 matching over 7 bases. Germline V gene data show CDR1 as GTSNPN and CDR2 as SVGIG (reference sequence). V dropped 4 bases and J dropped 3; count of bases not matched to a gene: 9. CDR3 length: 14 residues. The CDR3 reads CAWKLEGASYEQYF. The CDR3 DNA sequence: TGTGCCTGGAAACTCGAGGGGGCTAGCTACGAGCAGTACTTC.

The V call is TRBV29-1, the J call TRBJ1-2; TRBD1 matches at 9 bases. The CDR3 has 14 amino acids. Germline values: CDR1 SQVTM, CDR2 ANQGSEA. With 7 bases clipped from V and 4 bases from J, the junction kept 10 bases outside the gene matches. The CDR3 spells CSAYGTGSSYGYTF. In DNA form, the CDR3 reads TGCAGCGCCTACGGGACAGGGAGTTCCTATGGCTACACCTTC.

The V gene is TRBV7-8, the J gene TRBJ1-1, with 8 positions matching TRBD1. Germline CDR1 reads SGHVS; CDR2 reads FQNEAQ. Trimming cost V 5 bases and J 1 base; bases outside gene matches: 6. The CDR3 has 15 residues. The CDR3 reads CASSPDRATNTEAFF. The CDR3 DNA reads as TGTGCCAGCAGCCCGGACAGGGCGACGAACACTGAAGCTTTCTTT.

This chain uses TRBV9 with TRBJ1-2; 9 bases match TRBD1. V shed 2 bases, J shed 6 bases, and the junction held 2 bases outside the gene matches. The CDR3 spans 13 residues. CDR1 SGDLS and CDR2 YYNGEE come from the germline V gene. The CDR3 sequence: CASSVRDRDGYTF. The CDR3 bases are TGTGCCAGCAGCGTTCGGGACAGGGATGGCTACACCTTC.

This chain links TRBV5-1 with TRBJ1-1; D remains unclear. Germline assignment: CDR1 SGHRS and CDR2 YFSETQ. V shed 2 bases and J shed 0 bases, with 8 bases lying between them. This CDR3 contains 14 residues. CDR3 region: CASSLNGMNTEAFF. CDR3 nucleotide sequence: TGCGCCAGCAGCTTAAACGGCATGAACACTGAAGCTTTCTTT. Full variable domain (outside the CDR3, taken from reference TRBV5-1 and TRBJ1-1): KAGVTQTPRYLIKTRGQQVTLSCSPISGHRSVSWYQQTPGQGLQFLFEYFSETQRNKGNFPGRFSGRQFSNSRSEMNVSTLELGDSALYLCASSLNGMNTEAFFGQGTRLTVV.

This clone was observed a handful of times. The rearrangement links TRBV14 to TRBJ2-7; D possibly corresponds to TRBD1 (5 bases). The CDR3 totals 14 residues. The germline V gene encodes CDR1 SGHDN and CDR2 FVKESK. V gave up 3 bases and J gave up 4 bases, with 13 bases separating them. The CDR3 DNA is TGTGCCAGCAGCCACCGGACATCTTTGTACGAGCAGTACTTC. This translates into CASSHRTSLYEQYF.

This clone appeared a few times. The chain combines TRBV7-9 with TRBJ2-2; tentatively, D is TRBD2 (6 bases). The V gene lost 0 bases and the J gene lost 7 bases, with 15 bases spanning the gap. The CDR3 has 16 amino acids. CDR1 SEHNR and CDR2 FQNEAQ come from the germline V gene (reference sequence). This chain's CDR3 is CASSLAPAGFDGELFF. The CDR3, as DNA: TGTGCCAGCAGCTTAGCGCCAGCGGGCTTTGACGGGGAGCTGTTTTTT.

As DNA, the CDR3 is TGTGCCAGCAGTTCTTCAGGGACAGGGGACTACGAGCAGTACTTC. Translated, it gives CASSSSGTGDYEQYF. The chain uses TRBV27 and TRBJ2-7, with 10 bases fitting TRBD1. V was pared by 4 bases and J by 3 bases, with 6 bases of the junction left unmatched. CDR1 is MNHEY, CDR2 SMNVEV, per germline (reference sequence). CDR3 size: 15 residues.

The rearrangement links TRBV29-1 to TRBJ2-5, with a possible D match to TRBD2 (7 bases). The ends were cut back, 3 bases at V and 4 bases at J, with 15 bases in the middle. The germline V gene has CDR1 SQVTM and CDR2 ANQGSEA. This CDR3 region has 14 residues. The CDR3: CSVEGGALGETQYF. CDR3 nucleotide sequence: TGCAGCGTTGAGGGGGGGGCTTTGGGAGAGACCCAGTACTTC.

The chain links TRBV11-1 to TRBJ2-5, with D possibly being TRBD1 (5 bases). Between the trimmed V and J ends, which lost 5 bases and 0 bases, there was a span of 16 bases. The CDR3 runs 16 residues. Per germline, CDR1 SGHAT and CDR2 FQDESV (reference sequence). This CDR3 is CASSQLFVGDQETQYF. CDR3 nucleotide sequence: TGTGCCAGCAGCCAACTATTTGTAGGGGACCAAGAGACCCAGTACTTC.

This clone was detected a few times. J is TRBJ1-2 and V is TRBV9; TRBD1 is a possible D gene (5 bases). With 3 bases removed from V and 7 bases from J, the gap between germline ends came to 22 bases. The CDR3 consists of 16 residues. Germline V gene lookup returns CDR1 SGDLS and CDR2 YYNGEE. This chain's CDR3 is CASSGVGARTSLGYTF. CDR3 bases: TGTGCCAGCAGCGGTGTCGGGGCGAGGACCTCTCTTGGCTACACCTTC.

The chain is built from TRBV6-6 and TRBJ2-5, with D perhaps TRBD2 (5 bases). CDR1 MNHNY and CDR2 SVGAGI come from the germline V gene (reference sequence). The length of the CDR3 is 12 residues. V gave up 6 bases and J gave up 5 bases, with 10 bases separating them. CDR3 DNA: TGTGCCAGCAGCGGGGAATCGGAGACCCAGTACTTC. It translates to CASSGESETQYF.

V gene TRBV27 combines with J gene TRBJ2-1; 7 nucleotides line up with TRBD2. Trimming cost V 6 bases and J 6 bases; bases outside gene matches: 5. The CDR3 length is 13 residues. CDR1 and CDR2 (germline): MNHEY, SMNVEV (reference sequence). For the CDR3, the DNA is TGTGCCAGCAGCTTAGCGGGCTTCAATGAGCAGTTCTTC. Residues: CASSLAGFNEQFF.

The chain is built from TRBV6-6 and TRBJ2-7, with unresolved D. Trimming removed 1 base from V and 2 bases from J, with 6 bases in between. The CDR3 runs 13 residues. Germline assignment: CDR1 MNHNY and CDR2 SVGAGI (reference sequence). In nucleotides, the CDR3 is TGTGCCAGCAGTTACTACCCTACCTACGAGCAGTACTTC. This sequence encodes CASSYYPTYEQYF.

The chain uses TRBV4-1 and TRBJ2-1, with a tentative D call TRBD2 (6 bases). Trimming removed 8 bases from V and 0 bases from J, with 14 bases in between. CDR3 size: 15 residues. CDR1 is MGHRA and CDR2 is YSYEKL in the germline V gene. The CDR3 loop is CASVASANSYNEQFF. The CDR3 bases are TGCGCCAGCGTGGCTAGCGCTAACTCCTACAATGAGCAGTTCTTC.

V usage is TRBV29-1 and J usage is TRBJ2-1; no clear D gene. The germline gives CDR1 SQVTM, CDR2 ANQGSEA. Between the trimmed V and J ends, which lost 0 bases and 7 bases, there was a span of 10 bases. This CDR3 region has 13 residues. The CDR3 protein is CSVEDVYRNEQFF. For the CDR3, the DNA is TGCAGCGTTGAAGATGTATATAGAAATGAGCAGTTCTTC.